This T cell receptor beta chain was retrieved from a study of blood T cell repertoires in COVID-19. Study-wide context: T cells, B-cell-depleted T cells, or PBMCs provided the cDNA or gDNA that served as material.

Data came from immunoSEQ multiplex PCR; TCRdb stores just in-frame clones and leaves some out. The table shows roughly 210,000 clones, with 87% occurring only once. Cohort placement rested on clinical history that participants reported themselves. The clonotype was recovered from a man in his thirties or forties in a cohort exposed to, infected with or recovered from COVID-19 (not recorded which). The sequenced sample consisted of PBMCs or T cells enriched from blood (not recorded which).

Here the CDR3 reads CASSLSQAGEKLFF. The DNA of the CDR3 is TGTGCCAGCAGCTTAAGTCAGGCAGGGGAAAAACTGTTTTTT. V gene TRBV13 combines with J gene TRBJ1-4; weak D call: TRBD1 (5 bases). The CDR3 has 14 amino acids. Germline V CDR1 and CDR2: PRHDT, FYEKMQ (reference sequence). With 2 bases removed from V and 8 bases from J, the gap between germline ends came to 12 bases.